The clone carrying this TCR beta chain has just a few counts. Its matching antigen is unknown. CDR3 length equals 13 residues. Germline V gene lookup returns CDR1 SQVTM and CDR2 ANQGSEA. V was trimmed by 1 base and J by 3 bases, leaving 7 bases between them. Next came a second PCR, run for about 6 to 12 cycles, which used a sample-barcoded 5' primer along with a J-beta primer mix. TCRdb ran MiXCR on the 5' RACE reads and lists one entry per CDR3 protein. The table shows around 1,000,000 distinct CDR3 sequences, with roughly 24% occurring only once. The record originates from a study of blood T cells in healthy people across ages. Regarding the study as a whole: One million T cells yielded diversity estimates that were considered underestimates.

Staff drew roughly 10 milliliters of peripheral blood from each donor. A further study also used this sample, focusing on T cells of mothers and their children. That study adds: Sequencing returned over 9 million TCR beta CDR3 reads per mother and about 3 million per child.

The TCR was taken from a girl aged 2 to 10 in good health. Source material: blood. The chain is built from TRBV29-1 and TRBJ2-1, with D possibly matching TRBD1 (5 bases). The CDR3 sequence is CSVEGQYYNEQFF. The CDR3 nucleotides are TGCAGCGTTGAAGGACAGTACTACAATGAGCAGTTCTTC.